This TCR beta chain derives from a study of blood T cell repertoires in COVID-19. Study at large: Donors in the United States, Italy and Spain gave samples during acute or convalescent COVID-19. Sources were T cells, B-cell-depleted T cells, or PBMCs; the material itself was cDNA or gDNA.

This clone was recorded once. The Seattle patients, enrolled during active infection, were followed longitudinally. V was trimmed by 4 bases and J by 4 bases, leaving 10 bases between them. This CDR3 is built from 12 residues. Germline V gene sequence: CDR1 SQVTM, CDR2 ANQGSEA. As originally analysed: Amplification of reference gene primers was used by the study to estimate nucleated cell counts. The repertoire was sequenced with immunoSEQ multiplex PCR; TCRdb's copy has only in-frame clones and lacks some. V and J calls and clone size are those listed in that table; D and trimming were worked out from the DNA. The table has 85,000 to 95,000 clones, under 90% seen once.

The specimen was peripheral blood. The receptor comes from a man aged 55 to 69 with COVID-19, enrolled during active disease. The chain carries TRBV29-1 and TRBJ1-1; D unresolved. CDR3 nucleotide sequence: TGCAGCGTTGCCAAAGGGAGCACTGAAGCTTTCTTT. Protein: CSVAKGSTEAFF.